Listed below are T cell receptor beta chains from one sample, sequenced in a study of blood T cell repertoires in COVID-19. Generated by immunoSEQ multiplex PCR, the TCRdb table keeps only in-frame clones and is missing some. Of around 80,000 clones listed, over 75% are singletons. The specimen sequenced was peripheral blood. The receptor set was obtained from an older man with acute or convalescent COVID-19. The CDR3 runs from the conserved cysteine through the conserved F or W. The D gene is left open where the match is weak. Not all rows give a size; the values are once, few, many and, for expanded clones, a class.

d_call j_call v_call clone_size cdr3_aa cdr3_nt
. TRBJ2-2 TRBV27 . CASSSGTINTGELFF TGTGCCAGCAGTTCCGGGACAATAAACACCGGGGAGCTGTTTTTT
TRBD1 TRBJ2-7 TRBV5-4 . CASSAGGTGAYEQYF TGTGCCAGCAGCGCCGGAGGGACAGGGGCCTACGAGCAGTACTTC
TRBD1 TRBJ1-1 TRBV11-2 few CASSPGTGAAAFF TGTGCCAGCAGCCCAGGGACAGGGGCTGCAGCTTTCTTT
TRBD1 TRBJ2-7 TRBV2 . CASSEGTGGTYEQYF TGTGCCAGCAGTGAAGGGACAGGTGGGACCTACGAGCAGTACTTC
. TRBJ1-1 TRBV15 . CATSSMRKEAAFF TGTGCCACCAGCAGTATGCGAAAGGAGGCAGCTTTCTTT
. TRBJ2-1 TRBV7-7 . CASSQGGPRGEQFF TGTGCTAGCTCACAGGGGGGGCCGAGGGGAGAGCAGTTCTTC
. TRBJ2-5 TRBV6-5 once CASSLQGREQETQYF TGTGCCAGCAGTTTGCAGGGAAGAGAGCAAGAGACCCAGTACTTC
. TRBJ1-5 TRBV18 . CASSPGGSSSNQPQHF TGTGCCAGCTCACCAGGTGGGAGTTCTAGCAATCAGCCCCAGCATTTT
TRBD1 TRBJ2-3 TRBV6-1 . CASSEGTGGTDTQYF TGTGCCAGCAGTGAAGGGACAGGGGGAACAGATACGCAGTATTTT
TRBD1 TRBJ2-2 TRBV29-1 . CSGKPGQGAGELFF TGCAGCGGGAAACCGGGACAGGGGGCCGGGGAGCTGTTTTTT
. TRBJ1-2 TRBV19 . CASSRPASNYGYTF TGTGCCAGTAGTCGCCCGGCTAGCAACTATGGCTACACCTTC
. TRBJ1-5 TRBV21-1 . CASSNTGVDQPQHF TGTGCCAGCAGCAATACAGGGGTCGATCAGCCCCAGCATTTT
TRBD1 TRBJ1-1 TRBV18 once CASSPPSGTGEAFF TGTGCCAGCTCACCACCGTCCGGGACAGGGGAAGCTTTCTTT
TRBD2 TRBJ2-1 TRBV10-3 . CAISESGGGAYNEQFF TGTGCCATCAGTGAGTCGGGCGGGGGGGCCTACAATGAGCAGTTCTTC
. TRBJ1-2 TRBV18 . CASSPTMDRNYGYTF TGTGCCAGCTCACCAACCATGGACAGAAACTATGGCTACACCTTC
. TRBJ2-3 TRBV5-1 . CASSRLLDTQYF TGCGCCAGCAGCCGACTCCTCGATACGCAGTATTTT
. TRBJ1-5 TRBV21-1 . CASSKEAGRGYSNQPQHF TGTGCCAGCAGCAAAGAGGCGGGCAGGGGGTATAGCAATCAGCCCCAGCATTTT
TRBD1 TRBJ2-1 TRBV7-3 once CASSLFPQGAQRNEQFF TGTGCCAGCAGCTTATTTCCACAGGGGGCGCAACGAAATGAGCAGTTCTTC
TRBD2 TRBJ2-5 TRBV2 . CASGLAGAIQETQYF TGTGCCAGCGGACTAGCGGGGGCGATACAAGAGACCCAGTACTTC
. TRBJ2-3 TRBV19 once CASSISAGATDTQYF TGTGCCAGTAGTATTAGTGCAGGGGCCACAGATACGCAGTATTTT
. TRBJ1-1 TRBV10-3 . CAISSPRENTEAFF TGTGCCATCAGTTCCCCCAGGGAGAACACTGAAGCTTTCTTT
. TRBJ1-5 TRBV5-5 . CASSADSPNQPQHF TGTGCCAGCAGCGCGGACAGTCCCAATCAGCCCCAGCATTTT
TRBD1 TRBJ1-5 TRBV19 . CASTGTGGHQPQHF TGTGCCAGTACGGGGACAGGGGGCCATCAGCCCCAGCATTTT
. TRBJ1-2 TRBV29-1 . CSVGGVFGPTGYGYTF TGCAGCGTTGGGGGCGTTTTCGGCCCCACGGGCTATGGCTACACCTTC
. TRBJ2-5 TRBV2 . CASSEEVSGKETQYF TGTGCCAGCAGTGAAGAGGTCTCGGGGAAGGAGACCCAGTACTTC
TRBD1 TRBJ1-5 TRBV28 . CASSPPRAGGSQPQHF TGTGCCAGCAGTCCACCGCGTGCAGGGGGCAGTCAGCCCCAGCATTTT
. TRBJ1-1 TRBV7-8 . CASSSRIDGGRGTEAFF TGTGCCAGCAGCTCCCGAATCGATGGGGGCCGGGGCACTGAAGCTTTCTTT
TRBD2 TRBJ2-3 TRBV7-9 . CASSLGTSGEADTQYF TGTGCCAGCAGCTTAGGTACCAGCGGGGAGGCAGATACGCAGTATTTT
. TRBJ1-2 TRBV5-1 . CASSLKVGSDGYTF TGCGCCAGCAGCTTGAAGGTGGGTAGCGATGGCTACACCTTC
. TRBJ1-4 TRBV3-1/TRBV3-2 . CASSPPTPGQANEKLFF TGTGCCAGCAGCCCTCCTACGCCGGGACAAGCAAATGAAAAACTGTTTTTT
. TRBJ2-7 TRBV20-1 . CSASPDIAYEQYF TGCAGTGCTAGTCCGGACATAGCATACGAGCAGTACTTC
. TRBJ1-4 TRBV5-6 . CASSLRRDEKLFF TGTGCCAGCAGCTTGAGGAGGGATGAAAAACTGTTTTTT
TRBD1 TRBJ1-2 TRBV3-1/TRBV3-2 once CASSLRDRPPYGYTF TGTGCCAGCAGCCTTCGGGACAGACCACCCTATGGCTACACCTTC
. TRBJ1-2 TRBV20-1 . CSASESDYGYTF TGCAGTGCTAGTGAGTCGGACTATGGCTACACCTTC
TRBD1 TRBJ1-6 TRBV19 . CASSVTGDTNNSPLHF TGTGCCAGTAGTGTCACAGGGGACACCAATAATTCACCCCTCCACTTT
TRBD2 TRBJ2-3 TRBV6-5 . CASSISGDTQYF TGTGCCAGCAGTATTAGCGGGGATACGCAGTATTTT
. TRBJ1-1 TRBV3-1/TRBV3-2 few CASSQKSFGTGRTEAFF TGTGCCAGCAGCCAAAAATCATTTGGAACAGGGCGGACTGAAGCTTTCTTT
. TRBJ1-1 TRBV19 . CASRAMGLSGSNTEAFF TGTGCCAGTAGAGCCATGGGACTTTCGGGGTCGAACACTGAAGCTTTCTTT
TRBD1 TRBJ1-5 TRBV30 . CAWSRGQGDQPQHF TGTGCCTGGAGCCGAGGACAGGGAGATCAGCCCCAGCATTTT
. TRBJ2-1 TRBV9 . CASSADNEQFF TGTGCCAGCAGCGCCGACAATGAGCAGTTCTTC
TRBD2 TRBJ2-1 TRBV10-1 . CASSESGGHNEQFF TGCGCCAGCAGTGAAAGCGGGGGCCACAATGAGCAGTTCTTC
. TRBJ1-5 TRBV2 . CASSAQGTQPQHF TGTGCCAGCAGTGCCCAGGGTACTCAGCCCCAGCATTTT
TRBD1 TRBJ2-7 TRBV27 few CASSLAGTGGRQYF TGTGCCAGCAGTTTGGCCGGGACAGGAGGGCGGCAGTACTTC
TRBD1 TRBJ1-1 TRBV10-3 . CAISTGGFTEAFF TGTGCCATCAGCACAGGGGGCTTCACTGAAGCTTTCTTT
. TRBJ2-3 TRBV7-3 . CASSLEGWDTQYF TGTGCCAGCAGCTTGGAGGGCTGGGATACGCAGTATTTT
. TRBJ1-1 TRBV6-5 few CASRSGQMNTEAFF TGTGCCAGCAGATCAGGACAGATGAACACTGAAGCTTTCTTT
TRBD1 TRBJ1-2 TRBV6-1 . CASSDPGQLTNYGYTF TGTGCCAGCAGTGACCCGGGACAGTTAACTAACTATGGCTACACCTTC